These 8 T cell receptor beta chains came from one sample sequenced in a study of T cell changes during pregnancy in multiple sclerosis. Assay used: immunoSEQ multiplex PCR; TCRdb lists only in-frame clones, some missing. The profile shows roughly 66,000 clones, about 92% of them singletons. Sequenced material: peripheral blood, taken in the first trimester of pregnancy. These receptors were collected from a female donor with multiple sclerosis, enrolled in a pregnancy study.

The rearrangement joins TRBV19 to TRBJ2-3, with 9 bases matching TRBD2. In germline, CDR1 is LNHDA, CDR2 SQIVND (reference sequence). The CDR3 contains 14 residues. V lost 4 bases and J lost 5; bases outside the gene matches: 4. The DNA for the CDR3 is TGTGCCAGTAGTACTCTGACTAGCGGAGATACGCAGTATTTT. It translates to CASSTLTSGDTQYF.

This clone was detected only a few times. The chain is built from TRBV7-2 and TRBJ2-1; a possible D gene is TRBD2 (6 bases). The CDR3 sequence is 14 residues long. The germline V gene encodes CDR1 SGHTA and CDR2 FQGNSA. V lost 1 base and J lost 8, with 12 bases in between. CDR3 residues: CASSLDGSRDEQFF. The CDR3 DNA reads TGTGCCAGCAGCTTAGACGGGAGTAGGGATGAGCAGTTCTTC.

This chain connects TRBV7-9 to TRBJ2-7; maybe TRBD1 (5 bases). The CDR3 loop spans 14 amino acids. Trimming shortened V by 5 bases and J by 5 bases, and 16 bases separated the two germline ends. Germline CDR1 is SEHNR and CDR2 is FQNEAQ (reference sequence). CDR3: CASSRIGVKNEQYF. CDR3 DNA: TGTGCCAGCAGCCGTATAGGGGTTAAGAACGAGCAGTACTTC.

The chain combines TRBV21-1 with TRBJ1-2. TRBV21-1 is a pseudogene. This CDR3 region has 15 residues. In DNA, the CDR3 is TGTGCCAGCAGCCCGGCTAGACGGATTAACTATGGCTACACCTTC. Protein product: CASSPARRINYGYTF.

Concerning this clone itself: The germline gene is not matched at one end of the junction; a read error may be the cause. V is TRBV7-2 and J is TRBJ2-3, with 14 bases matching TRBD2. The CDR3 is 17 amino acids. Germline CDR1 reads SGHTA; CDR2 reads FQGNSA. In DNA form, the CDR3 reads TGTGCCAGCAGCTTAGTCGGGACTAGCGGGAGCAGAGATACGCAGTATTTT. Translated: CASSLVGTSGSRDTQYF.

This clone was counted between two and nine times. The gene calls are TRBV30 and TRBJ1-1; 8 bases are shared with TRBD1. From germline, CDR1 is GTSNPN and CDR2 SVGIG (reference sequence). Trimming cost V 2 bases and J 7 bases; bases outside gene matches: 12. The CDR3 is made up of 15 amino acids. In nucleotides, the CDR3 is TGTGCCTGGAGTTCCCCGGACAGGGCCGCTAGTGAAGCTTTCTTT. Amino acid sequence: CAWSSPDRAASEAFF.

The gene calls are TRBV5-4 and TRBJ1-1; D is ambiguous. Between the trimmed V and J ends, which lost 3 bases and 3 bases, there was a span of 6 bases. The CDR3 spans 12 residues. Looked up from germline, CDR1 is SGHNT and CDR2 is YYREEE (reference sequence). The CDR3 sequence is CASSSLDTEAFF. The DNA of the CDR3 is TGTGCCAGCAGCTCCCTTGACACTGAAGCTTTCTTT.

This clone was seen only once. The chain uses TRBV2 and TRBJ2-3, with TRBD2 as a possible D gene (6 bases). Per the germline V gene, CDR1 is SNHLY and CDR2 is FYNNEI. The CDR3 is 14 residues long. Trimming pared 8 bases from V and 0 bases from J, leaving 12 bases between. In DNA, the CDR3 is TGTGCCAGCGGGTTAGGGACTAGCACAGATACGCAGTATTTT. It codes for CASGLGTSTDTQYF.